This T cell receptor beta chain is drawn from a study of shared clonotypes between healthy human individuals. Study-wide background: Every donor yielded three CD4 naive, three CD4 memory, two CD8 naive and one CD8 memory plate. Study observations and caveats: Against clonotypes common to all four donors, non-shared ones had lower generation probabilities. How much donors shared clonotypes was expected to be affected by sequencing depth.

With regard to this clone: Its antigen is not known.

The study drew all its donors from Caucasian adults living in Nashville, Tennessee. Germline CDR1 is MDHEN and CDR2 is SYDVKM. The CDR3 extends over 12 amino acids. V shed 7 bases and J 3 bases; nucleotides not matched to a gene: 2. Sequenced by immunoSEQ multiplex PCR; TCRdb stores in-frame clones only, minus some. The sample includes over a million clones, around 98% of them seen just once. The sequenced sample was naive CD4+ T cells sorted from blood. Specified subset: CD45RA+ positively selected. The source is a man under 40 in good health. The chain is built from TRBV28 and TRBJ2-7; TRBD1 matches at 8 bases. The CDR3: CASIGQGYEQYF. The CDR3 DNA sequence: TGTGCCAGCATTGGACAGGGCTACGAGCAGTACTTC.